A single sample gave rise to the 16 T cell receptor beta chains below, sequenced in a study of blood T cell repertoires in COVID-19. Data came from immunoSEQ multiplex PCR; TCRdb stores just in-frame clones and leaves some out. The sample contains approximately 42,000 clones, under 80% of which appear only once. The sample comprised peripheral blood. The receptors derive from a man aged 80 or over with acute or convalescent COVID-19.

This clone was seen only once. The chain uses TRBV6-5 and TRBJ1-1, with D maybe TRBD1 (5 bases). The CDR3 is 12 amino acids. The V gene's germline CDR1 is MNHEY and CDR2 SVGAGI. Trimming left V 6 bases short and J 11 bases short, with 16 bases between. The CDR3 here is CASRGGSGSAFF. In nucleotides, the CDR3 is TGTGCCAGCAGGGGGGGATCGGGGTCGGCTTTCTTT.

J is TRBJ2-7 and V is TRBV6-5; 8 nucleotides align to TRBD1. This CDR3 comprises 14 residues. J lost 7 bases, V lost 11 bases, and 16 bases had no gene match. Looked up from germline, CDR1 is MNHEY and CDR2 is SVGAGI. The CDR3 DNA reads as TGTGCCGTAAACCCCGGACAGGGTTACTATGAGCAGTACTTC. This translates into CAVNPGQGYYEQYF.

CDR3 DNA: TGTGCCAGCAGAAAAACAGGGGACACTGAAGCTTTCTTT. This translates into CASRKTGDTEAFF. The chain has TRBV2 and TRBJ1-1; 7 nucleotides align to TRBD1. CDR3 size: 13 residues. Per the germline V gene, CDR1 is SNHLY and CDR2 is FYNNEI. Losses at the gene ends were 6 bases for V and 3 bases for J; bases not matched to a gene: 4.

The genes are TRBV5-5 and TRBJ2-7, with 7 bases identical to TRBD2. Germline trimming cut 2 bases from V and 3 bases from J; bases unmatched to any gene: 5. The CDR3 length is 14 residues. Germline CDR1 SGHKS, CDR2 YYEKEE (reference sequence). CDR3 region: CASSLSWGGYEQYF. CDR3 DNA: TGTGCCAGCAGCTTATCATGGGGGGGCTACGAGCAGTACTTC.

This clone was seen only a few times. The chain employs TRBV3-1 (or the pseudogene TRBV3-2) and TRBJ1-1; D ambiguous. CDR3 length: 15 amino acids. Germline-derived CDR1 and CDR2 are LGHDT and YNNKEL (reference sequence). Trimming stripped 6 bases from V and 4 bases from J, with 18 bases between. The CDR3 sequence is CASRSYRGESTEAFF. CDR3 in DNA: TGTGCCAGCAGATCCTACCGGGGTGAAAGCACTGAAGCTTTCTTT.

The chain uses TRBV6-1 and TRBJ2-1; 8 positions agree with TRBD2. CDR1 MNHNS and CDR2 SASEGT come from the germline V gene. V shed 3 bases and J 0 bases; nucleotides not matched to a gene: 10. The CDR3 spans 18 residues. The CDR3 here is CASSEASGGLTSYNEQFF. CDR3 nucleotide sequence: TGTGCCAGCAGTGAGGCAAGCGGGGGCCTTACCTCCTACAATGAGCAGTTCTTC.

The chain links TRBV5-1 to TRBJ2-7; 9 bases align to TRBD2. The germline CDR1 and CDR2 sequences are SGHRS and YFSETQ. This CDR3 region has 13 residues. J gave up 5 bases and V 5 bases, and 5 bases lay outside the gene matches. CDR3 sequence: CASRYRTSDEQYF. The DNA for the CDR3 is TGCGCCAGCAGGTACCGGACTAGCGACGAGCAGTACTTC. The full variable domain, completed using reference TRBV5-1 and TRBJ2-7, is KAGVTQTPRYLIKTRGQQVTLSCSPISGHRSVSWYQQTPGQGLQFLFEYFSETQRNKGNFPGRFSGRQFSNSRSEMNVSTLELGDSALYLCASRYRTSDEQYFGPGTRLTVT.

This clone was observed once. CDR3 DNA: TGTGCCATCAGTGAAATGGAGGTGGGTTATGGCTACACCTTC. It specifies CAISEMEVGYGYTF. V usage is TRBV10-3 and J usage is TRBJ1-2; D gene ambiguous. V lost 3 bases and J 5 bases, leaving 13 bases between the germline ends. The CDR3 has 14 amino acids. Per the germline V gene, CDR1 is ENHRY and CDR2 is SYGVKD.

The rearrangement joins TRBV7-9 to TRBJ2-3; 8 nucleotides align to TRBD2. V shed 2 bases, J shed 5 bases, and the junction held 0 bases outside the gene matches. Germline V gene lookup returns CDR1 SEHNR and CDR2 FQNEAQ (reference sequence). CDR3 size: 13 residues. The CDR3 sequence: CASSLLAGDTQYF. CDR3 sequence (DNA): TGTGCCAGCAGCTTACTAGCGGGAGATACGCAGTATTTT.

This clone was recorded only once. The V and J genes are TRBV3-1 (or the pseudogene TRBV3-2) and TRBJ1-4, with a possible D match to TRBD1 (6 bases). The germline V gene has CDR1 LGHDT and CDR2 YNNKEL (reference sequence). Trimming removed 5 bases from V and 8 bases from J, with 12 bases in between. The CDR3 totals 13 residues. CDR3 amino acids: CASSRIGGEKLFF. In nucleotides, the CDR3 is TGTGCCAGCAGCAGAATTGGGGGCGAAAAACTGTTTTTT.

The J gene is TRBJ1-5, the V gene TRBV6-5; 9 bases agree with TRBD1. From germline, CDR1 is MNHEY and CDR2 SVGAGI. This CDR3 has 15 residues. Trimming cost V 6 bases and J 6 bases; bases outside gene matches: 9. The CDR3 loop reads CASSHGGQGGQPQHF. The CDR3 DNA follows: TGTGCCAGCAGCCACGGGGGACAGGGCGGTCAGCCCCAGCATTTT.

The chain is built from TRBV2 and TRBJ1-1; TRBD1 agrees at 9 bases. Germline loops: CDR1 SNHLY, CDR2 FYNNEI. This CDR3 region has 14 residues. Trimming took 7 bases from V and 5 from J; bases not matched to a gene: 8. The CDR3 nucleotides are TGTGCCAGCAAGGACAGGGGAAGACGGACTGAAGCTTTCTTT. This codes for CASKDRGRRTEAFF.

V usage is TRBV10-3 and J usage is TRBJ1-5; D remains ambiguous. Per germline, CDR1 ENHRY and CDR2 SYGVKD. Trimming cost V 2 bases and J 2 bases, with 7 bases left between them. The CDR3 length is 14 residues. The CDR3 sequence is CAISEGRGNQPQHF. Here the CDR3 DNA reads TGTGCCATCAGTGAGGGGCGCGGCAATCAGCCCCAGCATTTT.

The CDR3 region has the DNA TGTGCCAGCAGCGCTAGCGGGGGGTTGGGTGAAGAGCAGTACTTC. This encodes CASSASGGLGEEQYF. The V gene is TRBV9, the J gene TRBJ2-7, with 11 bases aligning to TRBD2. This CDR3 has 15 amino acids. V trimming: 3 bases; J trimming: 7 bases; junction bases outside the gene matches: 9. The germline gives CDR1 SGDLS, CDR2 YYNGEE.

The chain combines TRBV18 with TRBJ1-4, with D possibly being TRBD1 (5 bases). In germline, CDR1 is KGHSH, CDR2 LQKENI. This CDR3 has 14 residues. V was shortened by 2 bases and J by 8 bases, with 12 bases between the two germline ends. The CDR3 coding sequence is TGTGCCAGCTCACCAATCGGGGGGAGAGAAAAACTGTTTTTT. It encodes CASSPIGGREKLFF.

The V gene is TRBV25-1, the J gene TRBJ1-1, with 10 bases lining up with TRBD1. The CDR3 has 16 residues. The germline CDR1 and CDR2 sequences are MGHDK and SYGVNS. The ends lost 4 bases at V and 4 bases at J; junction bases unmatched: 9. The CDR3 DNA is TGTGCCAGCAGTGCCAGGGACAGGGGAATGATCACTGAAGCTTTCTTT. This encodes CASSARDRGMITEAFF.